Shown below are 32 T cell receptor beta chains from a single sample sequenced in a study of shared clonotypes between healthy human individuals. Repertoires were generated with immunoSEQ multiplex PCR, while TCRdb's copy carries only in-frame clones and drops some. The sample carries millions of clones, just under 95% recorded once. It was CD45RO-negative cells, positively selected for CCR7, that made up naive CD8 cells, with terminally differentiated effector memory CD45RA+ cells excluded. The specimen sequenced was naive CD8+ T cells sorted from blood. The receptor set was obtained from a young man in good health.

This clone was found once. The rearrangement joins TRBV5-5 to TRBJ2-7, with D perhaps assigned TRBD1 or TRBD2 (5 bases each). The length of the CDR3 is 14 residues. The V gene lost 2 bases and the J gene lost 0 bases, with 9 bases spanning the gap. Germline V lookup: CDR1 SGHKS, CDR2 YYEKEE (reference sequence). CDR3: CASSFGADSYEQYF. DNA for the CDR3: TGTGCCAGCAGCTTCGGGGCAGACTCCTACGAGCAGTACTTC.

This clone occurred once. The genes are TRBV28 and TRBJ2-5; D not certain. V was clipped by 3 bases and J by 4 bases, with 9 bases between them. This CDR3 has 13 amino acids. Germline assignment: CDR1 MDHEN and CDR2 SYDVKM. CDR3 sequence: CASSFALAETQYF. For the CDR3, the DNA is TGTGCCAGCAGTTTTGCACTCGCAGAGACCCAGTACTTC. The variable domain in full, with the rest retrieved from reference TRBV28 and TRBJ2-5, is DVKVTQSSRYLVKRTGEKVFLECVQDMDHENMFWYRQDPGLGLRLIYFSYDVKMKEKGDIPEGYSVSREKKERFSLILESASTNQTSMYLCASSFALAETQYFGPGTRLLVL.

The V and J genes are TRBV27 and TRBJ1-1; 8 positions match TRBD1. V dropped 4 bases and J dropped 0; count of bases not matched to a gene: 7. Germline CDR1 reads MNHEY; CDR2 reads SMNVEV (reference sequence). The CDR3 is 16 amino acids. CDR3 loop: CASSYSTGEMNTEAFF. DNA for the CDR3: TGTGCCAGCAGTTATTCGACAGGGGAGATGAACACTGAAGCTTTCTTT.

The chain has TRBV27 and TRBJ2-1, with D possibly being TRBD1 (6 bases). The CDR3 is 16 amino acids. V was clipped by 2 bases and J by 6 bases, with 17 bases between them. Looked up from germline, CDR1 is MNHEY and CDR2 is SMNVEV (reference sequence). The CDR3 here is CASSLGRTAYSNEQFF. Here the CDR3 DNA reads TGTGCCAGCAGTTTAGGGCGGACAGCTTATAGCAATGAGCAGTTCTTC.

The rearrangement links TRBV28 to TRBJ1-2; D call uncertain. Germline V gives CDR1 MDHEN, CDR2 SYDVKM. There are 14 residues in the CDR3. The germline V and J ends were trimmed by 6 bases and 6 bases, with 17 bases remaining between them. CDR3 nucleotides: TGTGCCAGCAGCCCAATAATACTCACGGATGGCTACACCTTC. Residues: CASSPIILTDGYTF.

This chain connects TRBV5-6 to TRBJ1-2, with D possibly matching TRBD1 (6 bases). V dropped 2 bases and J dropped 2 bases, with 10 bases sitting between them. CDR3 length equals 14 residues. Germline V CDR1 and CDR2: SGHDT, YYEEEE. CDR3 nucleotides: TGTGCCAGCAGCTTTGCGACAGGCAACTATGGCTACACCTTC. It specifies CASSFATGNYGYTF.

V gene TRBV21-1 combines with J gene TRBJ1-5; TRBD1 was called by the table and not checked on the DNA. TRBV21-1 is designated a pseudogene. The CDR3 totals 16 residues. The CDR3 here is CASSNRPAQGNQPQHF. CDR3 nucleotide sequence: TGTGCCAGCAGCAACCGACCGGCCCAGGGGAATCAGCCCCAGCATTTT.

The V gene is TRBV5-8, the J gene TRBJ1-1, with D possibly being TRBD1 (5 bases). Trimming took off 0 bases at V and 2 bases at J, with 14 bases between the two ends. Germline CDR1 is SGHTS and CDR2 is YDEGEE. The CDR3 runs to 16 residues. The CDR3, as DNA: TGTGCCAGCAGCTTGGTTTCCGGGACCTACAACACTGAAGCTTTCTTT. Protein product: CASSLVSGTYNTEAFF.

This rearrangement joins TRBV2 to TRBJ2-7; a possible D gene is TRBD2 (6 bases). This CDR3 contains 14 residues. V was pared by 4 bases and J by 7 bases, with 17 bases between. Germline CDR1 SNHLY, CDR2 FYNNEI. The CDR3 nucleotides read TGTGCCAGCAGTGGGGAGGCGGGTTTGGGAGAGCAGTACTTC. Amino acids: CASSGEAGLGEQYF.

V is TRBV28 and J is TRBJ2-7, with 8 bases that match TRBD1. V was clipped by 8 bases and J by 2 bases; unmatched bases: 5. CDR1 and CDR2 from the germline V gene are MDHEN and SYDVKM. This CDR3 has 13 residues. Here the CDR3 reads CASGQGSTYEQYF. For the CDR3, the DNA is TGTGCCAGCGGACAGGGCAGCACCTACGAGCAGTACTTC. Combining the CDR3 with reference TRBV28 and TRBJ2-7 gives the whole variable domain DVKVTQSSRYLVKRTGEKVFLECVQDMDHENMFWYRQDPGLGLRLIYFSYDVKMKEKGDIPEGYSVSREKKERFSLILESASTNQTSMYLCASGQGSTYEQYFGPGTRLTVT.

This clone appeared once. In nucleotides, the CDR3 is TGCGCCAGCAGCCGGACAGGTGGCACTGAAGCTTTCTTT. This encodes CASSRTGGTEAFF. The J gene is TRBJ1-1, the V gene TRBV5-1; TRBD1 matches at 7 bases. From germline, CDR1 is SGHRS and CDR2 YFSETQ. V was pared by 4 bases and J by 4 bases, with 4 bases of the junction left unmatched. CDR3 length: 13 amino acids.

The count of this clone is one. V gene TRBV9 combines with J gene TRBJ2-7, with TRBD2 identical over 15 bases. CDR3 length: 15 amino acids. CDR1 is SGDLS, CDR2 YYNGEE, per germline. The junction had 5 bases not matched to a gene; V was cut back by 3 bases and J by 7 bases. The CDR3 DNA follows: TGTGCCAGCAGCGACCTTGGGACTAGCGGGAGGGAGCAGTACTTC. It codes for CASSDLGTSGREQYF.

With respect to this clone: Different DNA sequences within this sample yield the same CDR3. The chain joins TRBV27 to TRBJ1-1, with D tentatively TRBD1 (6 bases). The CDR3 sequence is 14 residues long. The V gene lost 2 bases and the J gene lost 0 bases, with 7 bases spanning the gap. In germline, CDR1 is MNHEY, CDR2 SMNVEV (reference sequence). The CDR3 region has the DNA TGTGCCAGCAGTTTACAGGGGCTGAACACTGAAGCTTTCTTT. This codes for CASSLQGLNTEAFF.

This chain links TRBV30 with TRBJ2-7; TRBD1 might be the D (6 bases). Trimming cost V 4 bases and J 2 bases, with 21 bases left between them. Per germline, CDR1 GTSNPN and CDR2 SVGIG (reference sequence). The CDR3 totals 16 residues. The CDR3 here is CAWIPQHQGRPYEQYF. As DNA, the CDR3 is TGTGCCTGGATCCCACAGCACCAGGGGCGCCCCTACGAGCAGTACTTC. The full variable domain, its missing parts supplied by reference TRBV30 and TRBJ2-7, is SQTIHQWPATLVQPVGSPLSLECTVEGTSNPNLYWYRQAAGRGLQLLFYSVGIGQISSEVPQNLSASRPQDRQFILSSKKLLLSDSGFYLCAWIPQHQGRPYEQYFGPGTRLTVT.

The chain uses TRBV5-6 and TRBJ1-1; tentatively, D is TRBD1 (5 bases). The ends were cut back, 4 bases at V and 1 base at J, with 17 bases in the middle. Germline values: CDR1 SGHDT, CDR2 YYEEEE. This CDR3 has 16 amino acids. The CDR3 loop is CASSPGYQDWNTEAFF. CDR3 nucleotides: TGTGCCAGCAGCCCAGGGTACCAGGACTGGAACACTGAAGCTTTCTTT.

The chain is built from TRBV7-2 and TRBJ2-5; D ambiguous. Germline assignment: CDR1 SGHTA and CDR2 FQGNSA. The V end was cut by 3 bases, the J end by 5 bases, with 10 bases between. The CDR3 is made up of 13 amino acids. The CDR3 coding sequence is TGTGCCAGCAGCTTTGAGAGGACGGAGACCCAGTACTTC. It encodes CASSFERTETQYF.

The chain carries TRBV6-5 and TRBJ1-4; D remains ambiguous. Trimming cost V 2 bases and J 3 bases, with 10 bases left between them. CDR1 and CDR2 (germline): MNHEY, SVGAGI. The CDR3 runs 15 residues. The CDR3 sequence is CASSYGEGANEKLFF. DNA for the CDR3: TGTGCCAGCAGTTACGGGGAAGGAGCTAATGAAAAACTGTTTTTT.

The CDR3 reads CASTGQGAIYEQYF. DNA of the CDR3: TGTGCCAGCACCGGACAGGGGGCGATTTACGAGCAGTACTTC. The chain has TRBV6-6 and TRBJ2-7; 11 nucleotides match TRBD1. The germline V gene encodes CDR1 MNHNY and CDR2 SVGAGI (reference sequence). V was clipped by 7 bases and J by 4 bases; unmatched bases: 6. The CDR3 is 14 residues long.

The rearrangement uses TRBV10-3 and TRBJ2-7, with TRBD2 identical over 7 bases. Germline loops: CDR1 ENHRY, CDR2 SYGVKD. The CDR3 is 15 amino acids. V lost 6 bases, J lost 0 bases, and 8 bases stayed unmatched. CDR3 protein: CAIRGAGPFSYEQYF. CDR3 sequence (DNA): TGTGCCATCAGGGGAGCGGGACCGTTCTCCTACGAGCAGTACTTC.

As regards this clone: The sample contains more than one DNA sequence encoding this CDR3. The J gene is TRBJ2-7, the V gene TRBV13, with D possibly being TRBD2 (5 bases). The CDR3 loop spans 13 amino acids. The germline CDR1 and CDR2 sequences are PRHDT and FYEKMQ (reference sequence). Trimming left V 0 bases short and J 4 bases short, with 7 bases between. The CDR3 coding sequence is TGTGCCAGCAGCTTAGGCCGCGGGTACGAGCAGTACTTC. Translating gives CASSLGRGYEQYF.

Turning to this clone: One end of the junction does not line up with germline, which may come from a read error. J is TRBJ2-3 and V is TRBV10-1; D might be TRBD2 (6 bases). The CDR3 loop spans 13 amino acids. CDR1 is WNHNN and CDR2 is SYGVQD in the germline V gene (reference sequence). The CDR3 region has the DNA TGCGCCACCAGTAGCGGAATTCCGGATACGCAGTATTTT. It encodes CATSSGIPDTQYF.

This chain links TRBV15 with TRBJ2-1; D is tentatively TRBD1 or TRBD2 (8 bases each). CDR3 length: 16 residues. V lost 5 bases, J lost 6 bases, and 20 bases lay in between. The germline V gene encodes CDR1 LNHNV and CDR2 YYDKDF (reference sequence). Here the CDR3 reads CATSRTGLAGSNEQFF. The DNA of the CDR3 is TGTGCCACCAGCCGGACAGGGCTAGCGGGCAGCAATGAGCAGTTCTTC.

V is TRBV11-2 and J is TRBJ1-4; TRBD1 is a possible D gene (5 bases). V lost 3 bases to trimming and J lost 4 bases, with 15 bases between them. There are 16 residues in the CDR3. Germline values: CDR1 SGHAT, CDR2 FQNNGV. The DNA of the CDR3 is TGTGCCAGCAGCTTGGTTTCGGGACCGAGTAATGAAAAACTGTTTTTT. Its translation: CASSLVSGPSNEKLFF.

The CDR3 region has the DNA TGTGCCAGCAGTCTCCTGACAGGGGGTGAGAATCAGCCCCAGCATTTT. Its translation: CASSLLTGGENQPQHF. The J gene is TRBJ1-5, the V gene TRBV2; 9 nucleotides line up with TRBD1. With 5 bases clipped from V and 4 bases from J, the junction kept 9 bases outside the gene matches. The CDR3 sequence is 16 residues long. Germline values: CDR1 SNHLY, CDR2 FYNNEI.

The chain links TRBV27 to TRBJ2-5, with 8 bases lining up with TRBD1. Germline-derived CDR1 and CDR2 are MNHEY and SMNVEV (reference sequence). Unmatched junction bases numbered 7, after V lost 5 bases and J lost 2 bases. The CDR3 is made up of 15 amino acids. CDR3 nucleotide sequence: TGTGCCAGCAGTCTCGGGACAGGTGATCAAGAGACCCAGTACTTC. Its translation is CASSLGTGDQETQYF.

This clone came up once. This sequence joins TRBV4-1 and TRBJ2-3; D gene unclear. CDR1 MGHRA and CDR2 YSYEKL come from the germline V gene. The CDR3 totals 14 residues. V lost 5 bases, J lost 3 bases, and 12 bases lay in between. The CDR3 loop reads CASSFSTETDTQYF. CDR3 bases: TGCGCCAGCAGCTTCTCGACTGAAACAGATACGCAGTATTTT.

This rearrangement joins TRBV10-3 to TRBJ2-7; 13 bases match TRBD2. J lost 5 bases, V lost 6 bases, and 4 bases had no gene match. Per germline, CDR1 ENHRY and CDR2 SYGVKD. This CDR3 is built from 14 residues. CDR3 nucleotides: TGTGCCATCAGAGGGACTAGCGGGACGGACGAGCAGTACTTC. As protein: CAIRGTSGTDEQYF.

The genes are TRBV6-5 and TRBJ2-5; 7 bases are a match to TRBD2. The germline V gene encodes CDR1 MNHEY and CDR2 SVGAGI. V lost 5 bases and J lost 5; bases outside the gene matches: 8. The CDR3 is 14 residues long. The CDR3 nucleotides are TGTGCCAGCAGTAGAGCGGGGTCCGGGGAGACCCAGTACTTC. Its protein product is CASSRAGSGETQYF.

This sequence joins TRBV9 and TRBJ1-2; D ambiguous. The germline CDR1 and CDR2 sequences are SGDLS and YYNGEE. V lost 3 bases, J lost 2 bases, and 11 bases lay in between. The CDR3 has 14 amino acids. CDR3 DNA: TGTGCCAGCAGCGCTTCAGGAACCAACTATGGCTACACCTTC. It yields the protein CASSASGTNYGYTF. Filled out from reference TRBV9 and TRBJ1-2, the complete variable domain reads DSGVTQTPKHLITATGQRVTLRCSPRSGDLSVYWYQQSLDQGLQFLIQYYNGEERAKGNILERFSAQQFPDLHSELNLSSLELGDSALYFCASSASGTNYGYTFGSGTRLTVV.

The gene calls are TRBV6-5 and TRBJ2-7, with 12 positions matching TRBD2. CDR1 and CDR2 (germline): MNHEY, SVGAGI. The CDR3 covers 14 residues. The V segment lost 5 bases and the J segment 6 bases; nucleotides outside the gene matches: 5. Here the CDR3 reads CASSMTSGSCEQYF. The CDR3, as DNA: TGTGCCAGCAGTATGACTAGCGGGAGCTGCGAGCAGTACTTC.

V is TRBV11-2 and J is TRBJ1-2, with D hard to call. Germline V gives CDR1 SGHAT, CDR2 FQNNGV. The CDR3 spans 12 residues. V lost 4 bases and J 6 bases, leaving 9 bases between the germline ends. CDR3 residues: CASSSMINGYTF. DNA for the CDR3: TGTGCCAGCAGCTCGATGATAAATGGCTACACCTTC.

This chain links TRBV4-1 with TRBJ1-5, with D maybe TRBD1 (5 bases). The CDR3 length is 17 residues. Germline V gives CDR1 MGHRA, CDR2 YSYEKL. Trimming took off 0 bases at V and 0 bases at J, with 12 bases between the two ends. Here the CDR3 DNA reads TGCGCCAGCAGCCAAGATCCTGCAGGGAATAGCAATCAGCCCCAGCATTTT. This codes for CASSQDPAGNSNQPQHF.